A single sample is the source of the 19 T cell receptor beta chains below, sequenced in a study of T cell changes during pregnancy in multiple sclerosis. Some clones are missing from TCRdb's copy, which holds only in-frame ones; the method was immunoSEQ multiplex PCR. The sample lists about 120,000 clones, about 94% occurring once. Material: peripheral blood, obtained before pregnancy. The origin of the receptors is a female donor with multiple sclerosis, enrolled in a pregnancy study.

This chain links TRBV6-4 with TRBJ1-1; D not certain. Trimming took 3 bases from V and 1 from J, leaving 6 bases between them. The CDR3 is 13 residues long. Germline V gene sequence: CDR1 MRHNA, CDR2 SNTAGT. The CDR3 region is CASSEAENTEAFF. The CDR3, as DNA: TGTGCCAGCAGTGAGGCAGAGAACACTGAAGCTTTCTTT.

The V call is TRBV10-3, the J call TRBJ2-2; 8 bases are shared with TRBD2. Germline CDR1 is ENHRY and CDR2 is SYGVKD. This CDR3 is 18 amino acids long. J lost 5 bases, V lost 0 bases, and 11 bases had no gene match. For the CDR3, the DNA is TGTGCCATCAGTGAGTCGACTCCAGGGACTAGGGGGACCGGGGAGCTGTTTTTT. Encoded protein: CAISESTPGTRGTGELFF.

The chain links TRBV6-5 to TRBJ1-5; maybe TRBD1 (5 bases). This CDR3 is 12 amino acids long. V was clipped by 8 bases and J by 4 bases, with 9 bases between them. Per germline, CDR1 MNHEY and CDR2 SVGAGI. The CDR3 coding sequence is TGTGCCAGCTGGGGGGGGAATCAGCCCCAGCATTTT. This sequence encodes CASWGGNQPQHF.

The V and J genes are TRBV4-1 and TRBJ1-5, with D unclear. Germline-derived CDR1 and CDR2 are MGHRA and YSYEKL. V gave up 1 base and J gave up 3 bases, with 10 bases separating them. This CDR3 spans 15 amino acids. For the CDR3, the DNA is TGCGCCAGCAGCCAAGGGGCGGGTTACAATCAGCCCCAGCATTTT. Translation: CASSQGAGYNQPQHF.

The chain joins TRBV4-1 to TRBJ1-5, with D unclear. From germline, CDR1 is MGHRA and CDR2 YSYEKL. The CDR3 has 15 residues. Trimming shortened V by 0 bases and J by 7 bases, and 13 bases separated the two germline ends. The CDR3 reads CASSQDRGRGQPQHF. CDR3 nucleotide sequence: TGCGCCAGCAGCCAAGATAGAGGGAGAGGGCAGCCCCAGCATTTT.

This clone was recorded only once. The chain joins TRBV19 to TRBJ1-2; D is unclear. Germline V gives CDR1 LNHDA, CDR2 SQIVND (reference sequence). The CDR3 is made up of 13 amino acids. V was shortened by 3 bases and J by 8 bases, with 13 bases between the two germline ends. The CDR3 loop is CASSMNAGGGYTF. CDR3 DNA: TGTGCCAGTAGTATGAATGCGGGAGGCGGCTACACCTTC.

This clone appeared once. The rearrangement joins TRBV19 to TRBJ1-5, with unresolved D. The V gene's germline CDR1 is LNHDA and CDR2 SQIVND (reference sequence). The CDR3 sequence is 12 residues long. The V gene lost 5 bases and the J gene lost 10 bases, with 12 bases spanning the gap. This CDR3 reads CASSALEGPQHF. In DNA, the CDR3 is TGTGCCAGTAGTGCGTTAGAGGGTCCCCAGCATTTT. The variable domain in full, completed from reference TRBV19 and TRBJ1-5, reads DGGITQSPKYLFRKEGQNVTLSCEQNLNHDAMYWYRQDPGQGLRLIYYSQIVNDFQKGDIAEGYSVSREKKESFPLTVTSAQKNPTAFYLCASSALEGPQHFGDGTRLSIL.

The rearrangement links TRBV9 to TRBJ2-1; 10 bases align to TRBD2. With 0 bases clipped from V and 9 bases from J, the junction kept 12 bases outside the gene matches. CDR1 is SGDLS, CDR2 YYNGEE, per germline. The CDR3 contains 17 residues. DNA of the CDR3: TGTGCCAGCAGCGTAGGTGGTAGCGGGGGGACGTCCGCTGAGCAGTTCTTC. Amino acid sequence: CASSVGGSGGTSAEQFF.

This chain links TRBV6-5 with TRBJ1-5; the match to TRBD1 covers 9 bases. The junction had 4 bases not matched to a gene; V was cut back by 6 bases and J by 7 bases. CDR3 length: 13 residues. The germline gives CDR1 MNHEY, CDR2 SVGAGI. The CDR3 nucleotides are TGTGCCAGCAGCAACAGGGGGCGACAGCCCCAGCATTTT. This codes for CASSNRGRQPQHF.

The chain links TRBV4-1 to TRBJ1-2; 8 bases map to TRBD1. The length of the CDR3 is 19 residues. V shed 3 bases, J shed 4 bases, and the junction held 19 bases outside the gene matches. In germline, CDR1 is MGHRA, CDR2 YSYEKL. CDR3 residues: CASSHNTGTGQITSYGYTF. CDR3 bases: TGCGCCAGCAGCCATAACACCGGGACAGGCCAAATTACCTCCTATGGCTACACCTTC.

CDR3 in DNA: TGTGCCACCAGCAGAGATAAGACAGGGCATTATCAGCCCCAGCATTTT. Translated, it gives CATSRDKTGHYQPQHF. The rearrangement joins TRBV15 to TRBJ1-5; 7 positions match TRBD1. V lost 0 bases, J lost 5 bases, and 7 bases stayed unmatched. The CDR3 is 16 residues long. Germline CDR1 LNHNV, CDR2 YYDKDF (reference sequence).

V and J are TRBV30 and TRBJ1-5; no definite D call. Trimming pared 0 bases from V and 7 bases from J, leaving 10 bases between. The CDR3 spans 13 residues. Germline CDR1 GTSNPN, CDR2 SVGIG (reference sequence). The CDR3 sequence: CAWSVGDSQPQHF. The CDR3 region has the DNA TGTGCCTGGAGTGTAGGAGATTCCCAGCCCCAGCATTTT.

The chain combines TRBV7-9 with TRBJ2-1; TRBD2 is a possible D gene (6 bases). Germline CDR1 is SEHNR and CDR2 is FQNEAQ (reference sequence). The CDR3 runs 18 residues. With 2 bases removed from V and 11 bases from J, the gap between germline ends came to 28 bases. CDR3 amino acids: CASSLFTLERAWGEKQFF. For the CDR3, the DNA is TGTGCCAGCAGCTTATTCACCCTAGAGCGGGCCTGGGGGGAAAAGCAGTTCTTC.

The J gene is TRBJ2-3, the V gene TRBV28, with 8 bases matching TRBD1. V lost 3 bases, J lost 4 bases, and 3 bases stayed unmatched. The germline V gene has CDR1 MDHEN and CDR2 SYDVKM. The CDR3 runs to 14 residues. The CDR3 region is CASSLTGDPDTQYF. The CDR3 nucleotides are TGTGCCAGCAGTTTGACAGGGGACCCAGATACGCAGTATTTT.

The chain uses TRBV7-2 and TRBJ2-2; TRBD1 matches 8 bases. The V gene end was trimmed by 5 bases and the J gene end by 5 bases; junction bases not matched to a gene: 10. The CDR3 spans 16 residues. In germline, CDR1 is SGHTA, CDR2 FQGNSA. The CDR3 loop is CASSGRTGMVTGELFF. The CDR3 DNA is TGTGCCAGCAGCGGGCGGACAGGGATGGTTACCGGGGAGCTGTTTTTT.

The gene calls are TRBV5-4 and TRBJ1-2, with D uncertain. CDR3 size: 12 residues. Germline V gene lookup returns CDR1 SGHNT and CDR2 YYREEE (reference sequence). V was clipped by 7 bases and J by 3 bases, with 10 bases between them. Written as DNA, the CDR3 is TGTGCCAGCCGATCAGGCGACTATGGCTACACCTTC. Protein: CASRSGDYGYTF. Variable domain in full (rest from reference TRBV5-4 and TRBJ1-2): ETGVTQSPTHLIKTRGQQVTLRCSSQSGHNTVSWYQQALGQGPQFIFQYYREEENGRGNFPPRFSGLQFPNYSSELNVNALELDDSALYLCASRSGDYGYTFGSGTRLTVV.

The chain joins TRBV19 to TRBJ2-3; a possible D gene is TRBD2 (5 bases). CDR3 length: 11 amino acids. The germline gives CDR1 LNHDA, CDR2 SQIVND (reference sequence). V gave up 6 bases and J gave up 11 bases, with 12 bases separating them. The CDR3 reads CASRRGQKQYF. DNA for the CDR3: TGTGCCAGTAGAAGAGGGCAAAAGCAGTATTTT.

The chain recombines TRBV30 with TRBJ1-1; 9 nucleotides agree with TRBD1. CDR1 is GTSNPN and CDR2 is SVGIG in the germline V gene (reference sequence). Trimming took 7 bases from V and 4 from J; bases not matched to a gene: 16. The CDR3 is 16 amino acids. The CDR3 nucleotides read TGTGCCTTCCTGGACAGGGGCCCTCGTAAGAGCACTGAAGCTTTCTTT. Protein: CAFLDRGPRKSTEAFF.

The rearrangement joins TRBV28 to TRBJ1-1; D perhaps matches TRBD1 (5 bases). V shed 5 bases and J shed 0 bases, with 13 bases lying between them. The CDR3 length is 15 residues. CDR1 is MDHEN, CDR2 SYDVKM, per germline. CDR3 amino acids: CASSLAGHLNTEAFF. The CDR3 DNA is TGTGCCAGCAGTCTAGCGGGGCATCTGAACACTGAAGCTTTCTTT.